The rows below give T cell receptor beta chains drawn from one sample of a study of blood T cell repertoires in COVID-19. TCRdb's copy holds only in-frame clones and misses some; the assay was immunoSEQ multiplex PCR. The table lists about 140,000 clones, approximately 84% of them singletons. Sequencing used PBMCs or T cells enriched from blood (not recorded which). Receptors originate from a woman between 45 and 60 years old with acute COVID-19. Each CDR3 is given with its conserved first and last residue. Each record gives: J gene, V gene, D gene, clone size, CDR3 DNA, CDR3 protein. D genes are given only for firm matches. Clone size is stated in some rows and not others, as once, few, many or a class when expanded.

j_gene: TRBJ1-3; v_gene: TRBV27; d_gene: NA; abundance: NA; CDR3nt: TGTGCCAGCAGTTCCAATGTAGGCGGCAACTCTGGAAACACCATATATTTT; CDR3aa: CASSSNVGGNSGNTIYF
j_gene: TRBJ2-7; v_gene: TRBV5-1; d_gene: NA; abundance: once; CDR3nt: TGCGCCAGCAGCTTTGGGCATCCCACGGAGCAGTACTTC; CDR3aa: CASSFGHPTEQYF
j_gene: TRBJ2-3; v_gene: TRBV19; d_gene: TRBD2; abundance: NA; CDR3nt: TGTGCCAGTAGTCCCGGACTAGCGGGAATCACGCAGTATTTT; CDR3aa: CASSPGLAGITQYF
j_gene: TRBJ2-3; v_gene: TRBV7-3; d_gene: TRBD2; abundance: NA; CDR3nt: TGTGCCAGCAGCTCGGGACTAGCGGGGAAAATAGGGGGTACGCAGTATTTT; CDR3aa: CASSSGLAGKIGGTQYF
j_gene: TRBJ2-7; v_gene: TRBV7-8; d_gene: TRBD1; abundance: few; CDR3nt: TGTGCCAGCAGCTCTCTCTCCGGGACAGGGAACTACGAGCAGTACTTC; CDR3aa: CASSSLSGTGNYEQYF
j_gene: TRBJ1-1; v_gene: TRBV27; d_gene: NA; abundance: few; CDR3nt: TGTGCCAGCAGTTTAATGGAGGGGAACACTGAAGCTTTCTTT; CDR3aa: CASSLMEGNTEAFF
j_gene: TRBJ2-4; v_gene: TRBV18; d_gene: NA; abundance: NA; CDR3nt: TGTGCCAGCTCACAAATGATAGCGGCCCTTGGGAACATTCAGTACTTC; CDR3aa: CASSQMIAALGNIQYF
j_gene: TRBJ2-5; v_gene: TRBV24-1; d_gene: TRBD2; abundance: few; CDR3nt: TGTGCCACGAGTCACCGGCTAGCGGGATCTCAAGAGACCCAGTACTTC; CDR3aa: CATSHRLAGSQETQYF
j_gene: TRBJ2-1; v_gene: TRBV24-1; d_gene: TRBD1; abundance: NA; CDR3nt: TGTGCCACCAGTGATCCCCGACAGGGAAGGGCGCAGTTCTTC; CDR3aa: CATSDPRQGRAQFF
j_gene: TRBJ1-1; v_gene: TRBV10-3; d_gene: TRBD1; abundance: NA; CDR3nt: TGTGCCATCAGTGTTGAGGACAGGGTGGCTGAAGCTTTCTTT; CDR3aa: CAISVEDRVAEAFF
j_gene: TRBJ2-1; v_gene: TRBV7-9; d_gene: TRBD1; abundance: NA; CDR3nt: TGTGCCAGCAGCTCTCTTTGGACAGGGGGATACAATGAGCAGTTCTTC; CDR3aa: CASSSLWTGGYNEQFF
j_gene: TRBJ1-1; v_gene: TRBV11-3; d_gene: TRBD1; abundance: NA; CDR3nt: TGTGCCAGCAGCACAAGACAGGGCTCGGGCGGCACTGAAGCTTTCTTT; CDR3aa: CASSTRQGSGGTEAFF
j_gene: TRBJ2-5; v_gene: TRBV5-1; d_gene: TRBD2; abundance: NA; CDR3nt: TGCGCCAGCAGCGGGTCGCCTAGCGGGAGTAGTGAGACCCAGTACTTC; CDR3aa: CASSGSPSGSSETQYF
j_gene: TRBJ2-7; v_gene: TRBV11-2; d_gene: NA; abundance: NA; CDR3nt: TGTGCCAGCAGCACCCTGACTAGTCCCTACGAGCAGTACTTC; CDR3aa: CASSTLTSPYEQYF
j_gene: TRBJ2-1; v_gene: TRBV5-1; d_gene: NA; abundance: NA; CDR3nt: TGCGCCAGCAGCTTGGAACTAGCATCTTACAATGAGCAGTTCTTC; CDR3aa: CASSLELASYNEQFF
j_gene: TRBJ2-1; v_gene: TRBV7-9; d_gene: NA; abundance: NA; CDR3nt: TGTGCCAGCAGCTTAGCTTTAGCGGAGTACAATGAGCAGTTCTTC; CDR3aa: CASSLALAEYNEQFF
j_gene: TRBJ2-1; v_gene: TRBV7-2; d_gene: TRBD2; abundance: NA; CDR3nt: TGTGCCACCGGGGGGGACTATTACAATGAGCAGTTCTTC; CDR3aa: CATGGDYYNEQFF
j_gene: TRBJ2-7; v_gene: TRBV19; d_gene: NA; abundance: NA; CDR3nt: TGTGCCAGTAGGTCACCGGGAGTAAGCTCCTACGAGCAGTACTTC; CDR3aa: CASRSPGVSSYEQYF
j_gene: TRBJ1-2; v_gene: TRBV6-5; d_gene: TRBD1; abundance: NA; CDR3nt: TGTGCCAGCAGCCCGGACAGGGACGCTCTGAGGGGCTACACCTTC; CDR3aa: CASSPDRDALRGYTF
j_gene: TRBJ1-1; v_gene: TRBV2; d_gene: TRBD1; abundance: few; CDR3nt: TGTGCCAGTGACAGGGAAGAACCCACTGAAGCTTTCTTT; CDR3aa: CASDREEPTEAFF
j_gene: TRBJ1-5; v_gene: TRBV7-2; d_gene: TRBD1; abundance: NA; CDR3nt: TGTGCCAGCAGCTCTCAGACAGGGGGGGATCAGCCCCAGCATTTT; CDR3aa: CASSSQTGGDQPQHF
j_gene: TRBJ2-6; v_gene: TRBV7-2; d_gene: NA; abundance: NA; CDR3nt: TGTGCCAGCAGCTTACCAGGGGCCAACGTCCTGACTTTC; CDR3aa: CASSLPGANVLTF
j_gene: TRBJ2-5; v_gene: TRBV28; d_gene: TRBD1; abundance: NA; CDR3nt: TGTGCCAGCAGTTCCCGGACAGGGGGCAGAGAGACCCAGTACTTC; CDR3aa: CASSSRTGGRETQYF
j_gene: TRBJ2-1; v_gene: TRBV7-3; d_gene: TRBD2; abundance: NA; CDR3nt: TGTGCCAGCAGCCCCGTTAGCGGGAGCTCCTACAATGAGCAGTTCTTC; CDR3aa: CASSPVSGSSYNEQFF
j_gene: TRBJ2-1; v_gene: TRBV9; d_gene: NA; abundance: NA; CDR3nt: TGTGCCAGCAGCGTATATGGTGGAGGGATCCAAAACAATGAGCAGTTCTTC; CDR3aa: CASSVYGGGIQNNEQFF
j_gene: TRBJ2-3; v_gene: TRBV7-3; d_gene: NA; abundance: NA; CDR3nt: TGTGCCAGCACCCGTTCGGGTCAGAGCACAGATACGCAGTATTTT; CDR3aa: CASTRSGQSTDTQYF
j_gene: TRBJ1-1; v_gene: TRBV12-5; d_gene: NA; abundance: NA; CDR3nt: TGTGCTAGTGGTTTTAGCGTAGGGGAGGGGGACACTGAAGCTTTCTTT; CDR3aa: CASGFSVGEGDTEAFF
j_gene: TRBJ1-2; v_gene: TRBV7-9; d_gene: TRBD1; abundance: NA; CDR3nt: TGTGCCAGCAGCTTAGTGGACAGGGTGGAGTATGGCTACACCTTC; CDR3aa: CASSLVDRVEYGYTF
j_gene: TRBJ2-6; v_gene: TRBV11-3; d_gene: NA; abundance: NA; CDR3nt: TGTGCCAGCAGCGGGAGGTCCTCTGGGGCCAACGTCCTGACTTTC; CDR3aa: CASSGRSSGANVLTF
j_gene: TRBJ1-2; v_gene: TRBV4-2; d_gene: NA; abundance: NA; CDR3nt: TGTGCCAGCACCCGCGGGGGAGTGGGGGGCTACACCTTC; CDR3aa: CASTRGGVGGYTF
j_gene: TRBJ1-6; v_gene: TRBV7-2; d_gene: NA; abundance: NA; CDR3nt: TGTGCCAGCAGCGGGGGGGTTGGACAGCCTAATTCACCCCTCCACTTT; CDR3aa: CASSGGVGQPNSPLHF
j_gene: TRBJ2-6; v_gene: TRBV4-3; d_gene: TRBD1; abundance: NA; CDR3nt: TGCGCCAGCAGCCAATCGGGGGACAGGGGGTCTGGGGCCAACGTCCTGACTTTC; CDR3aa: CASSQSGDRGSGANVLTF
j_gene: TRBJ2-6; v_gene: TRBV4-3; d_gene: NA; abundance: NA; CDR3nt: TGCGCCAGCAGCCAAGAGCATTTGGGGCTCGCTGGGGCCAACGTCCTGACTTTC; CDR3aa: CASSQEHLGLAGANVLTF
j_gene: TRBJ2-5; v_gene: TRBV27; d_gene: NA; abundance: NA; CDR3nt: TGTGCCAGCAGTCCATGGGCTCTGGGAGAGACCCAGTACTTC; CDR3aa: CASSPWALGETQYF
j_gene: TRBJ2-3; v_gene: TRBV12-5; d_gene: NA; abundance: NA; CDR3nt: TGTGCTAGTGGTTTGGCCGGACGGGGTTACACAGATACGCAGTATTTT; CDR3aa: CASGLAGRGYTDTQYF
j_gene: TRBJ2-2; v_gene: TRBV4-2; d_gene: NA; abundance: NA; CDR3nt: TGTGCCAGCAGCCAAATCGCTAGTGGCACCGGGGAGCTGTTTTTT; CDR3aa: CASSQIASGTGELFF
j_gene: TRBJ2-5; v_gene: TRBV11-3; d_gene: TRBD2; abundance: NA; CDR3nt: TGTGCCAGCAGCTCCGGACTAGCGGCCCTATCCGGGGCCCAGTACTTC; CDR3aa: CASSSGLAALSGAQYF
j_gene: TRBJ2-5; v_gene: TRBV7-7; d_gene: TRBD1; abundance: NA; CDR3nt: TGTGCTAGCAGCCGAACCCGGGACAGCCAAGAGACCCAGTACTTC; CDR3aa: CASSRTRDSQETQYF
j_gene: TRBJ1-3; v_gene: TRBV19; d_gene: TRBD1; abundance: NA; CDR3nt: TGTGCCAGTAGTGTCCGGGACAGGCGAAACACCATATATTTT; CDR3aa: CASSVRDRRNTIYF
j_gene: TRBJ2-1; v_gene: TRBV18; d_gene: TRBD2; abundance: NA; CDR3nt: TGTGCCAGCTCGCTAGCTCGCCGACGGCCGGGACTAGCGGGAGGGCCGAGCTATGAGCAGTTCTTC; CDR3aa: CASSLARRRPGLAGGPSYEQFF
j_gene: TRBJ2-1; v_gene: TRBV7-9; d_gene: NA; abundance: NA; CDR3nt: TGTGCCAGCAGCCCTTCTAGAAATGAGCAGTTCTTC; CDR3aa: CASSPSRNEQFF
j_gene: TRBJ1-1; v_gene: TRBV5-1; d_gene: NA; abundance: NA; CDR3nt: TGCGCCAGCAGCTTGGGCGTCAGGGTCGAGAACACTGAAGCTTTCTTT; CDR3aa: CASSLGVRVENTEAFF
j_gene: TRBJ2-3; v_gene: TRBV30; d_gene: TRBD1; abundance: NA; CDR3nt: TGTGCCTGGAGTGTAGCTCAGGGGGCAAAAGATACGCAGTATTTT; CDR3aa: CAWSVAQGAKDTQYF
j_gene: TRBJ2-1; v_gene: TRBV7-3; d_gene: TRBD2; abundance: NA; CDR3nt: TGTGCCAGCAGCTTGGGAGGGAGTCCTGAGCAGTTCTTC; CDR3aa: CASSLGGSPEQFF
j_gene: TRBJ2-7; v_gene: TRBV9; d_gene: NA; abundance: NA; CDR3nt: TGTGCCAGCAGCGTTGAGTCGGGATTCCACGAGCAGTACTTC; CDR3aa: CASSVESGFHEQYF
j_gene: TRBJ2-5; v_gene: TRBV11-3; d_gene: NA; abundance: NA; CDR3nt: TGTGCCAGCAGCTTAGGGTACAACACCGTCGAGACCCAGTACTTC; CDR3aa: CASSLGYNTVETQYF
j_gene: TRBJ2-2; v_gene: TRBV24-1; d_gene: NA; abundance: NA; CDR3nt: TGTGCCACCCCCCACCTGGCAGGGGATATCGGGGAGCTGTTTTTT; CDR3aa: CATPHLAGDIGELFF
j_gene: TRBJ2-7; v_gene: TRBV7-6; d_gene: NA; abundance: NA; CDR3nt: TGTGCCAGCAGCTTAGGTAGTGATGCGTACGAGCAGTACTTC; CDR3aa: CASSLGSDAYEQYF
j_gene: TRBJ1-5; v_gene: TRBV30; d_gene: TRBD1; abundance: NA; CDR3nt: TGTGCCTGGTCCGGCCACCCGACAGGGAATCAGCCCCAGCATTTT; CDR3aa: CAWSGHPTGNQPQHF
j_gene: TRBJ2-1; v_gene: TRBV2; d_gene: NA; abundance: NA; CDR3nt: TGTGCCAGCAGTGTTGCGGGATTCAATGAGCAGTTCTTC; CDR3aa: CASSVAGFNEQFF
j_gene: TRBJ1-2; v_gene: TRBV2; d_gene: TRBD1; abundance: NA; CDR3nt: TGTGCCAGCAGGAGGGAAGGACAGGGGGCGTTCGGCTACACCTTC; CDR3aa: CASRREGQGAFGYTF